The 12 T cell receptor beta chains below were found in one sample sequenced in a study of blood T cells in healthy people across ages. Then a second PCR, running roughly 7 to 11 cycles, was carried out with a sample-barcoded 5' primer and a J-beta primer mix. MiXCR, applied by TCRdb to the 5' RACE reads, yields one record per CDR3 protein. The sample has approximately 690,000 distinct CDR3 sequences, 45% to 65% seen once. Material: blood. The origin of the receptors is a man aged 55 to 70 in good health.

This chain uses TRBV6-6 with TRBJ1-5; 8 positions agree with TRBD1. Per the germline V gene, CDR1 is MNHNY and CDR2 is SVGAGI (reference sequence). V trimming: 4 bases; J trimming: 6 bases; junction bases outside the gene matches: 8. CDR3 size: 15 residues. CDR3 protein: CASSFAQGAGQPQHF. Written as DNA, the CDR3 is TGTGCCAGCAGTTTTGCTCAGGGGGCGGGTCAGCCCCAGCATTTT.

To note about this clonotype: It may be a read error: a sequence one base away is much more abundant. This chain uses TRBV4-1 with TRBJ2-1; D gene uncertain. V was clipped by 0 bases and J by 9 bases, with 15 bases between them. Germline CDR1 and CDR2: MGHRA and YSYEKL. The CDR3 is 15 residues long. CDR3 in amino acids: CASSQDRADDTEQFF. The DNA for the CDR3 is TGCGCCAGCAGCCAAGATAGGGCAGATGACACTGAGCAGTTCTTC.

This clonotype appeared a few times. This sequence joins TRBV27 and TRBJ1-1, with 10 bases lining up with TRBD1. This CDR3 contains 14 residues. The V gene's germline CDR1 is MNHEY and CDR2 SMNVEV (reference sequence). J was trimmed by 1 base and V by 4 bases; bases with no gene match: 0. The CDR3 here is CASSWDRGNTEAFF. The CDR3 nucleotides are TGTGCCAGCAGTTGGGACAGGGGGAACACTGAAGCTTTCTTT.

The chain couples TRBV29-1 to TRBJ2-3, with D possibly TRBD1 on 7 matching bases. From germline, CDR1 is SQVTM and CDR2 ANQGSEA. This CDR3 spans 14 amino acids. Trimming pared 6 bases from V and 0 bases from J, leaving 13 bases between. Here the CDR3 DNA reads TGCAGCGTGGCGGGACAGCAAAGCACAGATACGCAGTATTTT. Protein product: CSVAGQQSTDTQYF.

This chain connects TRBV12-5 to TRBJ2-1, with 7 bases fitting TRBD2. Germline CDR1 LGHNT, CDR2 FRNRAP. V dropped 6 bases and J dropped 6; count of bases not matched to a gene: 8. This CDR3 has 14 residues. The CDR3 coding sequence is TGTGCTAGTGGCCAGAGCGGGGTTCCCAATGAGCAGTTCTTC. Protein product: CASGQSGVPNEQFF.

This sequence joins TRBV14 and TRBJ2-1; 8 nucleotides line up with TRBD2. Germline values: CDR1 SGHDN, CDR2 FVKESK. After removal of 3 bases from V and 9 bases from J, the junction contained 7 bases not matched to a gene. The CDR3 is 14 amino acids. This CDR3 reads CASSQGRAGGEQFF. CDR3 DNA: TGTGCCAGCAGCCAGGGAAGGGCGGGAGGTGAGCAGTTCTTC.

V gene TRBV20-1 combines with J gene TRBJ2-7; the D is unclear. The CDR3 sequence is 12 residues long. Germline CDR1 is DFQATT and CDR2 is SNEGSKA (reference sequence). Trimming stripped 0 bases from V and 2 bases from J, with 5 bases between. CDR3 coding DNA: TGCAGTGCTAGAGAATCGACCTACGAGCAGTACTTC. It is translated as CSARESTYEQYF.

In its sample, this clonotype was seen a few times. The V call is TRBV7-9, the J call TRBJ1-6; 9 bases are a match to TRBD1. The germline gives CDR1 SEHNR, CDR2 FQNEAQ (reference sequence). The CDR3 length is 15 residues. V gave up 5 bases and J gave up 7 bases; unmatched junction bases: 6. CDR3 sequence (DNA): TGTGCCAGCAGCAACCCGGGACAGGGCAATTCACCCCTCCACTTT. This translates into CASSNPGQGNSPLHF. The whole variable domain, remainder taken from reference TRBV7-9 and TRBJ1-6, is DTGVSQNPRHKITKRGQNVTFRCDPISEHNRLYWYRQTLGQGPEFLTYFQNEAQLEKSRLLSDRFSAERPKGSFSTLEIQRTEQGDSAMYLCASSNPGQGNSPLHFGNGTRLTVT.

The chain combines TRBV4-2 with TRBJ1-2; D gene uncertain. Trimming removed 0 bases at V and 2 bases at J, with 10 bases between. Looked up from germline, CDR1 is LGHNA and CDR2 is YNFKEQ. This CDR3 spans 15 amino acids. CDR3 protein: CASSQERTANYGYTF. CDR3 bases: TGTGCCAGCAGCCAAGAGCGGACGGCAAACTATGGCTACACCTTC.

The V call is TRBV28, the J call TRBJ2-7, with TRBD2 as a possible D gene (5 bases). This CDR3 spans 14 amino acids. Germline assignment: CDR1 MDHEN and CDR2 SYDVKM. V was cut by 5 bases and J by 1 base, with 12 bases left in between. CDR3 sequence: CASSKPTGSYEQYF. As DNA, the CDR3 is TGTGCCAGCAGTAAACCGACGGGGTCCTACGAGCAGTACTTC.

This clonotype turned up a few times. This CDR3 reads CASSLLGQARSGANVLTF. The CDR3 coding sequence is TGTGCCAGCAGCTTACTAGGACAGGCCCGCTCTGGGGCCAACGTCCTGACTTTC. The chain has TRBV11-2 and TRBJ2-6; 7 nucleotides align to TRBD1. Germline V CDR1 and CDR2: SGHAT, FQNNGV. The length of the CDR3 is 18 residues. After removal of 2 bases from V and 0 bases from J, the junction contained 7 bases not matched to a gene.

The chain recombines TRBV19 with TRBJ1-6, with D perhaps matching TRBD1 (5 bases). The CDR3 runs 16 residues. CDR1 is LNHDA and CDR2 is SQIVND in the germline V gene (reference sequence). Trimming stripped 1 base from V and 9 bases from J, with 16 bases between. The CDR3 DNA sequence: TGTGCCAGTAGTATAGCCCCCGGGACCTCTTTTTCACCCCTCCACTTT. Translation: CASSIAPGTSFSPLHF.